These T cell receptor beta chains were read from a single sample in a study of cytomegalovirus exposure and HLA in healthy donors. The method was immunoSEQ multiplex PCR; TCRdb's version includes in-frame clones alone and lacks a portion of them. The table includes under 200,000 clones, 80% to 90% detected once. The source material was PBMCs. These TCRs come from a man aged 25 to 40 in good health and CMV-seropositive. Each CDR3 is given with its conserved first and last residue. A D gene is named only where the DNA matches it firmly. Expanded clones are given a class, and other clones once, few, many or no size at all.

j_call	clone_size	v_call	d_call	cdr3_aa	cdr3_nt
TRBJ2-7	-	TRBV5-5	TRBD1	CASSFTGGPYEQYF	TGTGCCAGCAGCTTTACAGGGGGCCCCTACGAGCAGTACTTC
TRBJ1-5	-	TRBV27	-	CASSLLGGNQPQHF	TGTGCCAGCAGTTTATTAGGGGGCAATCAGCCCCAGCATTTT
TRBJ2-2	-	TRBV7-3	-	CASSLTGAGELFF	TGTGCCAGCAGCTTAACAGGAGCCGGGGAGCTGTTTTTT
TRBJ2-1	-	TRBV9	TRBD2	CASSVGIAGNDEQFF	TGTGCCAGCAGCGTAGGGATAGCGGGTAATGATGAGCAGTTCTTC
TRBJ2-1	-	TRBV7-9	-	CASSPGTLEQFF	TGTGCCAGCAGCCCCGGGACTCTTGAGCAGTTCTTC
TRBJ2-7	-	TRBV4-1	-	CASSQATGASGYEQYF	TGCGCCAGCAGCCAAGCAACGGGAGCATCGGGCTACGAGCAGTACTTC
TRBJ2-5	-	TRBV30	-	CAWRNTGKETQYF	TGTGCCTGGAGAAACACAGGAAAAGAGACCCAGTACTTC
TRBJ1-2	-	TRBV5-6	-	CASSLAGGPYGYTF	TGTGCCAGCAGCCTCGCGGGGGGTCCCTATGGCTACACCTTC
TRBJ2-1	-	TRBV30	-	CAWVALFPHNEQFF	TGTGCCTGGGTTGCCCTATTTCCCCACAATGAGCAGTTCTTC
TRBJ1-4	once	TRBV2	-	CASRRQAGTNEKLFF	TGTGCCAGCAGGAGACAGGCGGGAACTAATGAAAAACTGTTTTTT
TRBJ2-3	-	TRBV6-4	TRBD2	CASSDVGGPSTDTQYF	TGTGCCAGCAGTGATGTGGGAGGGCCAAGCACAGATACGCAGTATTTT
TRBJ2-5	-	TRBV19	TRBD1	CASSMRDSQETQYF	TGTGCCAGTAGTATGAGGGACAGCCAAGAGACCCAGTACTTC
TRBJ1-5	few	TRBV7-9	-	CASSSEGQRQPQHF	TGTGCCAGCAGTTCTGAGGGTCAGCGTCAGCCCCAGCATTTT
TRBJ2-7	-	TRBV12-5	TRBD2	CASGLASGTSAYF	TGTGCTAGTGGTTTGGCCAGCGGGACTAGCGCCTACTTC
TRBJ1-5	-	TRBV21-1	-	CASSKVSRSNQPQHF	TGTGCCAGCAGCAAAGTTTCCAGAAGCAATCAGCCCCAGCATTTT
TRBJ2-5	-	TRBV7-9	-	CASTRTAQETQYF	TGTGCCAGCACCAGGACAGCCCAAGAGACCCAGTACTTC
TRBJ1-1	-	TRBV11-3	-	CASSFSAMNTEAFF	TGTGCCAGCAGCTTCAGTGCAATGAACACTGAAGCTTTCTTT
TRBJ2-7	few	TRBV4-3	TRBD1	CASSQYFGTGVNEQYF	TGCGCCAGCAGCCAGTATTTCGGGACAGGGGTAAACGAGCAGTACTTC
TRBJ1-2	-	TRBV27	TRBD1	CASSDLTGGPPPNYGYTF	TGTGCCAGCAGCGACCTTACAGGGGGCCCACCACCTAACTATGGCTACACCTTC
TRBJ1-1	-	TRBV2	TRBD1	CASSRQGIGTEAFF	TGTGCCAGCAGCAGACAGGGGATAGGCACTGAAGCTTTCTTT
TRBJ1-2	-	TRBV2	-	CASSSQGPDGVYGYTF	TGTGCCAGCAGTAGCCAGGGGCCGGACGGGGTCTATGGCTACACCTTC
TRBJ2-3	-	TRBV7-6	TRBD2	CASSSGTSGSRDTQYF	TGTGCCAGCAGCTCAGGGACTAGCGGGAGCCGAGATACGCAGTATTTT
TRBJ1-2	once	TRBV6-5	-	CASSDIGYTF	TGTGCCAGCAGTGACATCGGCTACACCTTC
TRBJ2-5	once	TRBV25-1	-	CASSTTGETQYF	TGTGCCAGCAGTACCACAGGGGAGACCCAGTACTTC
TRBJ2-3	-	TRBV5-1	TRBD2	CASSRGSSGLGDTQYF	TGCGCCAGCAGCAGGGGGTCTAGCGGGTTGGGAGATACGCAGTATTTT
TRBJ2-7	-	TRBV5-6	TRBD2	CASSIGTTHTAYEQYF	TGTGCCAGCAGCATCGGGACTACCCACACCGCCTACGAGCAGTACTTC
TRBJ2-4	-	TRBV5-1	-	CASSPHPGGTLGKNIQYF	TGCGCCAGCAGCCCTCACCCCGGGGGGACACTAGGCAAAAACATTCAGTACTTC
TRBJ2-5	once	TRBV6-1	TRBD1	CASSDGQGGQETQYF	TGTGCCAGCAGTGATGGACAGGGCGGCCAAGAGACCCAGTACTTC
TRBJ2-7	few	TRBV5-6	TRBD1	CASSWTGSYEQYF	TGTGCCAGCAGCTGGACAGGGAGCTACGAGCAGTACTTC
TRBJ2-1	-	TRBV4-3	TRBD2	CASSPGLAGSNEQFF	TGCGCCAGCAGCCCCGGACTAGCGGGGAGCAATGAGCAGTTCTTC
TRBJ2-7	-	TRBV27	TRBD2	CASSLLAGVDIKDEQYF	TGTGCCAGCAGTTTACTAGCGGGAGTAGATATCAAGGACGAGCAGTACTTC
TRBJ2-1	-	TRBV4-1	-	CASTSRAGSYNEQFF	TGCGCCAGCACCAGCAGGGCGGGGTCCTACAATGAGCAGTTCTTC
TRBJ2-7	-	TRBV11-1	-	CASSSTTLDYSGEQYF	TGTGCCAGCAGCTCGACCACCCTCGACTATTCCGGCGAGCAGTACTTC
TRBJ2-6	-	TRBV6-1	-	CASSEQAAGANVLTF	TGTGCCAGCAGTGAGCAAGCGGCTGGGGCCAACGTCCTGACTTTC
TRBJ2-7	-	TRBV11-2	-	CASSLDEFEGQGTYEQYF	TGTGCCAGCAGCTTAGATGAATTCGAAGGCCAGGGCACCTACGAGCAGTACTTC
TRBJ2-7	-	TRBV27	-	CASSPMDGVNYEQYF	TGTGCCAGCAGCCCCATGGACGGGGTGAACTACGAGCAGTACTTC
TRBJ2-1	-	TRBV27	TRBD1	CASSRDREYNEQFF	TGTGCCAGCAGTCGGGACAGGGAATACAATGAGCAGTTCTTC